These 30 T cell receptor beta chains originate from one sample sequenced in a study of blood T cell repertoires in COVID-19. Assay: immunoSEQ multiplex PCR; the TCRdb copy retains only in-frame clones and omits some. This table holds tens of thousands of clones, more than 90% found once. The sample comprised peripheral blood. These receptors originate from a woman in her 70s with active COVID-19.

The V gene is TRBV10-3, the J gene TRBJ2-1, with 15 bases that match TRBD2. Germline loops: CDR1 ENHRY, CDR2 SYGVKD. CDR3 size: 17 residues. The trim removed 6 bases at V and 7 bases at J, leaving 10 bases unmatched. CDR3 protein: CAISDGLAGGKVNEQFF. CDR3 in DNA: TGTGCCATCAGCGACGGACTAGCGGGGGGGAAGGTGAATGAGCAGTTCTTC.

V is TRBV3-1 (or the pseudogene TRBV3-2) and J is TRBJ2-7; 9 bases are shared with TRBD1. CDR1 and CDR2 from the germline V gene are LGHDT and YNNKEL (reference sequence). The CDR3 loop spans 16 amino acids. The V gene end was trimmed by 4 bases and the J gene end by 0 bases; junction bases not matched to a gene: 7. The chain's CDR3 is CASSPGTGSVSYEQYF. CDR3 nucleotides: TGTGCCAGCAGCCCCGGGACAGGGTCTGTCTCCTACGAGCAGTACTTC.

The chain joins TRBV12-3 or TRBV12-4 to TRBJ1-1; the match to TRBD1 covers 8 bases. The junction had 2 bases not matched to a gene; V was cut back by 6 bases and J by 5 bases. The CDR3 loop spans 12 amino acids. CDR3 sequence: CASRQGGTEAFF. CDR3 DNA: TGTGCCAGCAGACAGGGGGGGACTGAAGCTTTCTTT.

Only one count was recorded for this clone. The J gene is TRBJ1-1, the V gene TRBV5-1, with 8 positions matching TRBD1. V was pared by 0 bases and J by 5 bases, with 9 bases of the junction left unmatched. CDR1 SGHRS and CDR2 YFSETQ come from the germline V gene. CDR3 size: 16 residues. CDR3 in amino acids: CASSLGSGGAGTEAFF. The DNA of the CDR3 is TGCGCCAGCAGCTTGGGTTCAGGGGGCGCGGGGACTGAAGCTTTCTTT.

For the CDR3, the DNA is TGTGCCAGCAGCTCCTACAACAGTGGCTACACCTTC. Its protein product is CASSSYNSGYTF. The rearrangement uses TRBV7-2 and TRBJ1-2, with D unclear. The CDR3 length is 12 residues. The germline V and J ends were trimmed by 4 bases and 7 bases, with 10 bases remaining between them. CDR1 SGHTA and CDR2 FQGNSA come from the germline V gene.

In this sample, this clone turned up once. The CDR3 nucleotides are TGTGCCAGCAGCTTAGGTGGACAGGGGATCACTGAAGCTTTCTTT. Encoded protein: CASSLGGQGITEAFF. The genes are TRBV11-2 and TRBJ1-1; 9 nucleotides match TRBD1. The CDR3 spans 15 residues. The germline gives CDR1 SGHAT, CDR2 FQNNGV. V shed 1 base and J 4 bases; nucleotides not matched to a gene: 4.

The chain employs TRBV7-8 and TRBJ1-5; 9 nucleotides agree with TRBD1. Unmatched junction bases numbered 13, after V lost 5 bases and J lost 2 bases. The CDR3 is made up of 18 amino acids. Germline CDR1 is SGHVS and CDR2 is FQNEAQ. The CDR3 here is CASSQTTGGRSGNQPQHF. The CDR3 DNA reads as TGTGCCAGCAGCCAAACGACAGGGGGGCGTTCCGGCAATCAGCCCCAGCATTTT.

The chain links TRBV11-2 to TRBJ1-3, with D tentatively TRBD1 (6 bases). Trimming cost V 5 bases and J 4 bases, with 15 bases left between them. Germline V gene sequence: CDR1 SGHAT, CDR2 FQNNGV. CDR3 length equals 15 residues. The CDR3, as DNA: TGTGCCAGCAGCCCTGAGGGGGGGGAAGGAAACACCATATATTTT. Translating it yields CASSPEGGEGNTIYF.

This chain connects TRBV5-4 to TRBJ2-1; the match to TRBD1 covers 7 bases. Germline CDR1 SGHNT, CDR2 YYREEE (reference sequence). The CDR3 spans 15 residues. After removal of 4 bases from V and 5 bases from J, the junction contained 9 bases not matched to a gene. The CDR3 bases are TGTGCCAGCAGCCCGGGACAGACAGGTCACAATGAGCAGTTCTTC. It is translated as CASSPGQTGHNEQFF.

The V call is TRBV7-9, the J call TRBJ1-2; a possible D gene is TRBD1 (5 bases). This CDR3 region has 13 residues. The germline V gene has CDR1 SEHNR and CDR2 FQNEAQ (reference sequence). Trimming pared 8 bases from V and 0 bases from J, leaving 10 bases between. The CDR3 DNA reads as TGTGCCAGCCAGGGCTCCGCTAACTATGGCTACACCTTC. It translates to CASQGSANYGYTF. The full variable domain, its missing parts supplied by reference TRBV7-9 and TRBJ1-2, is DTGVSQNPRHKITKRGQNVTFRCDPISEHNRLYWYRQTLGQGPEFLTYFQNEAQLEKSRLLSDRFSAERPKGSFSTLEIQRTEQGDSAMYLCASQGSANYGYTFGSGTRLTVV.

The V gene is TRBV4-2, the J gene TRBJ1-2; 10 bases fit TRBD1. Per germline, CDR1 LGHNA and CDR2 YNFKEQ. The V segment lost 2 bases and the J segment 4 bases; nucleotides outside the gene matches: 4. CDR3 size: 15 residues. The CDR3 coding sequence is TGTGCCAGCAGCCAACCGGACAGGGGGGCCTATGGCTACACCTTC. This translates into CASSQPDRGAYGYTF.

The V gene is TRBV28, the J gene TRBJ1-5; D is ambiguous. The CDR3 consists of 15 residues. From germline, CDR1 is MDHEN and CDR2 SYDVKM. Trimming left V 3 bases short and J 0 bases short, with 9 bases between. CDR3 sequence reads: CASSFSDYSNQPQHF. The CDR3 DNA sequence: TGTGCCAGCAGTTTTTCGGACTATAGCAATCAGCCCCAGCATTTT.

The chain has TRBV6-1 and TRBJ1-4; tentative D call: TRBD1 (6 bases). The germline V and J ends were trimmed by 3 bases and 6 bases, with 14 bases remaining between them. The CDR3 extends over 15 amino acids. Germline CDR1 is MNHNS and CDR2 is SASEGT. The CDR3 nucleotides read TGTGCCAGCAGTGAGCGTGACAGGCTCTATGAAAAACTGTTTTTT. Translating it yields CASSERDRLYEKLFF.

CDR3 bases: TGCGCCAGCAGCCAAGGCCCGGGAGGGAATCAAGAGACCCAGTACTTC. It yields the protein CASSQGPGGNQETQYF. V is TRBV4-1 and J is TRBJ2-5; 8 bases line up with TRBD2. The trim removed 1 base at V and 2 bases at J, leaving 6 bases unmatched. Germline-derived CDR1 and CDR2 are MGHRA and YSYEKL. The CDR3 consists of 16 residues.

The gene calls are TRBV11-3 and TRBJ2-3, with D tentatively TRBD2 (6 bases). Trimming took off 3 bases at V and 0 bases at J, with 10 bases between the two ends. Germline V lookup: CDR1 SGHNT, CDR2 YENEEA. The CDR3 runs 15 residues. In DNA, the CDR3 is TGTGCCAGCAGCTTTTTAGCGGATAGCACAGATACGCAGTATTTT. Translation: CASSFLADSTDTQYF.

The J gene is TRBJ2-3, the V gene TRBV5-1; the match to TRBD2 covers 10 bases. V gave up 5 bases and J gave up 0 bases; unmatched junction bases: 3. CDR1 is SGHRS and CDR2 is YFSETQ in the germline V gene. The CDR3 has 15 residues. The DNA for the CDR3 is TGCGCCAGCAGGACTAGCGGGTATAGCACAGATACGCAGTATTTT. This codes for CASRTSGYSTDTQYF.

The V gene is TRBV28, the J gene TRBJ1-3; perhaps TRBD1 as D (6 bases). Germline CDR1 MDHEN, CDR2 SYDVKM. Trimming took off 4 bases at V and 0 bases at J, with 22 bases between the two ends. This CDR3 is built from 19 residues. DNA of the CDR3: TGTGCCAGCAGTTCCCCTGCCCCCCGAGGGGGAATCTCTGGAAACACCATATATTTT. It codes for CASSSPAPRGGISGNTIYF.

On this clone itself: One junction end does not reproduce the germline sequence, and a read error may be involved. This chain joins TRBV15 and TRBJ1-2, with TRBD1 as a possible D gene (5 bases). The CDR3 is made up of 13 amino acids. Germline V gene lookup returns CDR1 LNHNV and CDR2 YYDKDF (reference sequence). As DNA, the CDR3 is TGTGCCACAAGCAGGGAGGAGGTCTATGGCTACACCTTC. Encoded protein: CATSREEVYGYTF. Full variable domain (outside the CDR3, taken from reference TRBV15 and TRBJ1-2): DAMVIQNPRYQVTQFGKPVTLSCSQTLNHNVMYWYQQKSSQAPKLLFHYYDKDFNNEADTPDNFQSRRPNTSFCFLDIRSPGLGDTAMYLCATSREEVYGYTFGSGTRLTVV.

This chain joins TRBV2 and TRBJ1-1; 10 nucleotides match TRBD1. J was trimmed by 2 bases and V by 5 bases; bases with no gene match: 17. Germline CDR1 is SNHLY and CDR2 is FYNNEI. CDR3 size: 19 residues. The CDR3 nucleotides read TGTGCCAGCAGTAAGGGTTGGGGGACAGGGGCCGGTCTCAACACTGAAGCTTTCTTT. Protein sequence: CASSKGWGTGAGLNTEAFF. Variable domain in full (rest from reference TRBV2 and TRBJ1-1): EPEVTQTPSHQVTQMGQEVILRCVPISNHLYFYWYRQILGQKVEFLVSFYNNEISEKSEIFDDQFSVERPDGSNFTLKIRSTKLEDSAMYFCASSKGWGTGAGLNTEAFFGQGTRLTVV.

The chain employs TRBV3-1 (or the pseudogene TRBV3-2) and TRBJ2-3, with 15 bases aligning to TRBD2. The CDR3 spans 16 residues. Germline CDR1 and CDR2: LGHDT and YNNKEL (reference sequence). With V trimmed by 6 bases and J by 5 bases, 6 bases remained unmatched. The CDR3 sequence is CASSNRGLAGGDTQYF. The CDR3 coding sequence is TGTGCCAGCAGTAACAGGGGACTAGCGGGAGGAGATACGCAGTATTTT.

This sequence joins TRBV3-1 (or the pseudogene TRBV3-2) and TRBJ1-2; no clear D gene. V lost 2 bases and J lost 8, with 6 bases in between. The CDR3 length is 11 residues. In germline, CDR1 is LGHDT, CDR2 YNNKEL (reference sequence). This CDR3 reads CASSQQAGYTF. The CDR3 region has the DNA TGTGCCAGCAGCCAACAGGCGGGCTACACCTTC.

This clone is medium-sized in the sample. The rearrangement links TRBV7-8 to TRBJ1-2; D gene ambiguous. Germline lookup yields CDR1 SGHVS and CDR2 FQNEAQ. V dropped 4 bases and J dropped 4 bases, with 16 bases sitting between them. The CDR3 is 15 residues long. CDR3 in DNA: TGTGCCAGCAGCTCCTCAGACTACGTCACCTATGGCTACACCTTC. This gives the protein CASSSSDYVTYGYTF.

This chain connects TRBV19 to TRBJ2-6; maybe TRBD2 (5 bases). The CDR3 totals 15 residues. Trimming took 11 bases from V and 2 from J, leaving 16 bases between them. The germline V gene encodes CDR1 LNHDA and CDR2 SQIVND (reference sequence). Here the CDR3 DNA reads TGTGCCGTTAACGTGGACTGGGCTGGGGCCAACGTCCTGACTTTC. Translating it yields CAVNVDWAGANVLTF.

Only one count was recorded for this clone. This rearrangement joins TRBV7-2 to TRBJ1-1, with 9 nucleotides matching TRBD1. Per germline, CDR1 SGHTA and CDR2 FQGNSA. The CDR3 is 15 amino acids. The V gene end was trimmed by 2 bases and the J gene end by 1 base; junction bases not matched to a gene: 2. Here the CDR3 DNA reads TGTGCCAGCAGCTTATGGACAGGGGAGAACACTGAAGCTTTCTTT. Amino acid sequence: CASSLWTGENTEAFF. Full variable domain (rest looked up from reference TRBV7-2 and TRBJ1-1): GAGVSQSPSNKVTEKGKDVELRCDPISGHTALYWYRQSLGQGLEFLIYFQGNSAPDKSGLPSDRFSAERTGGSVSTLTIQRTQQEDSAVYLCASSLWTGENTEAFFGQGTRLTVV.

The V gene is TRBV27, the J gene TRBJ2-1; 7 nucleotides line up with TRBD1. This CDR3 is 13 amino acids long. V lost 5 bases and J lost 7; bases outside the gene matches: 5. The V gene's germline CDR1 is MNHEY and CDR2 SMNVEV (reference sequence). The CDR3 is CASSPDRRNEQFF. The CDR3 nucleotides read TGTGCCAGCAGTCCGGACAGGAGAAATGAGCAGTTCTTC.

The sample holds one count of this clone. The chain recombines TRBV2 with TRBJ2-7; TRBD2 matches at 9 bases. The CDR3 runs 15 residues. V lost 7 bases, J lost 5 bases, and 12 bases stayed unmatched. Germline assignment: CDR1 SNHLY and CDR2 FYNNEI. The CDR3 region has the DNA TGTGCCAGCATTAGTAGCGGGAGATCGGGCGACGAGCAGTACTTC. Its protein product is CASISSGRSGDEQYF.

The genes are TRBV28 and TRBJ1-6; D gene uncertain. Germline V CDR1 and CDR2: MDHEN, SYDVKM. The CDR3 is made up of 12 amino acids. The germline V and J ends were trimmed by 2 bases and 8 bases, with 4 bases remaining between them. CDR3 residues: CASSLPYSPLHF. The DNA of the CDR3 is TGTGCCAGCAGTTTACCCTATTCACCCCTCCACTTT.

This chain links TRBV3-1 (or the pseudogene TRBV3-2) with TRBJ2-7; D gene uncertain. Germline values: CDR1 LGHDT, CDR2 YNNKEL (reference sequence). The CDR3 runs 13 residues. Trimming cost V 0 bases and J 3 bases, with 6 bases left between them. In DNA form, the CDR3 reads TGTGCCAGCAGCCAAGAATTCGGCTACGAGCAGTACTTC. Amino acid sequence: CASSQEFGYEQYF.

The V and J genes are TRBV12-3 or TRBV12-4 and TRBJ2-7; D perhaps matches TRBD1 (6 bases). This CDR3 has 13 residues. V lost 3 bases and J 3 bases, leaving 9 bases between the germline ends. The CDR3 loop is CASSLARGYEQYF. The DNA of the CDR3 is TGTGCCAGCAGTTTGGCCAGGGGCTACGAGCAGTACTTC.

The CDR3 here is CASSIDRGLTDSNQPQHF. The CDR3 DNA sequence: TGTGCCAGTAGTATAGACAGGGGTCTTACCGATAGCAATCAGCCCCAGCATTTT. The gene calls are TRBV19 and TRBJ1-5; possibly TRBD1 for D (6 bases). Trimming took 0 bases from V and 0 from J, leaving 15 bases between them. This CDR3 comprises 18 residues. Germline V gives CDR1 LNHDA, CDR2 SQIVND (reference sequence). The whole variable domain, filled in from reference TRBV19 and TRBJ1-5, reads DGGITQSPKYLFRKEGQNVTLSCEQNLNHDAMYWYRQDPGQGLRLIYYSQIVNDFQKGDIAEGYSVSREKKESFPLTVTSAQKNPTAFYLCASSIDRGLTDSNQPQHFGDGTRLSIL.